This T cell receptor beta chain was identified in a study of cytomegalovirus exposure and HLA in healthy donors (dated by TCRdb to the late 2010s). In the study overall: An earlier analysis of about 530 of the donors reported about 300 Gb of sequence data and some 110 million unique TCR beta sequences obtained from some 200 million T cells. Approximately 300 gigabases of sequencing data and around 90 million unique TCR sequences made up an early release that covered 500 to 700 HLA-typed donors. Of the roughly 390 genotyped donors, roughly 80% were placed in the genetic ancestry cluster associated with self-reported Caucasian donors. The study was designed to test whether signatures of past pathogen exposure could be identified by cataloging public T cell receptors. Using immunosequencing, the study profiled T cell repertoires from about 650 subjects and related those repertoires to cytomegalovirus serostatus. Along with the approximately 700-subject first cohort, a separate validation cohort of more than 90 different subjects was used. To predict cytomegalovirus infection status, the study combined high-throughput TCR immunosequencing, statistical association of individual TCRs with disease status, and machine learning. A later analysis re-examined previously published TCR beta repertoires from 600 to 700 donors and added high-resolution HLA genotyping to investigate patterns of TCR occurrence. Rather than using new phenotypic data, the later analysis identified candidate immune exposures from TCR beta sequences and from how often those sequences occurred across donors. To decide whether each TCR beta V gene segment behaved as functional or pseudogenic, an earlier analysis of fewer than 750 of the donors relied on high-throughput TCR beta sequencing. Donor age, sex, ethnicity and CMV serostatus were compiled together with the repertoire data. In a later genetic analysis, genome-wide SNP genotypes for about three fifths of the 666 donors were used, and that subset was treated as a discovery cohort. All discovery cohort repertoires had been generated on a single sequencing platform. HLA typing covered class I and class II loci at four-digit resolution. Typing coverage varied by locus: about 629-640 donors for A, B, C, DRB1 and DQB1; roughly 500 for DQA1; around 610 for DPA1; roughly 470 for DPB1. Roughly 5 DR-DQ haplotypes were handled as single units for association and clustering, since linkage in the cohort was strong. Among 398 genotyped donors of the cohort, an average of around 240,000 unique TCR beta nucleotide sequences were sequenced per donor, roughly 20% of them non-productive.

CDR1 and CDR2, looked up from the germline V gene, are MGHDK and SYGVNS. The junction carries 12 bases between V and J, which are trimmed by 1 base and 3 bases respectively. Reading from cysteine to phenylalanine, the CDR3 counts 15 amino acids. This entry keeps only the CDR3 DNA: 45 bases, framed from base 1. Notes on this clone: Its target antigen remains unknown. Base qualities are not recorded, but no much larger clone differs from it by a single base.

The study at large found these results: Correlated functional status among segregating V segments might reflect linkage disequilibrium, but an unknown experimental factor could not be ruled out. In a later analysis, TCR association rates were found to vary across HLA loci, with the most associated TCRs seen for DRB1 alleles and the fewest for HLA-C alleles. Specific HLA alleles were associated with 18,000 or so TCR beta sequences at a false discovery rate of 0.05 in a later analysis. Compared with the roughly 720-donor mean, donors in an Asian-associated ancestry cluster had fewer N-insertions in productive TCRs, according to a later genetic analysis. In a later analysis, several top co-occurrence clusters were reported to appear linked to parvovirus B19, influenza, CMV and Epstein-Barr virus. Strong co-occurrence of HLA alleles, especially DR and DQ, made assigning TCR associations to individual alleles difficult. Most TCR sequences were seen in very few donors, while some public TCRs were found in many individuals. Because the 87-base-pair reads could not distinguish some IMGT-functional V segments, including TRBV6-2 and TRBV6-3, those segments were excluded. In a later analysis, most CMV-associated TCR beta chains were found to appear HLA-restricted, with HLA associations seemingly driven largely by CMV exposure. According to the authors, the approach could potentially be generalized to other disease states and immunological phenotypes. A further reported finding was that TCR beta sequences accurately predicted the HLA-A and HLA-B alleles for most subjects in the first cohort. In vitro tests confirmed that a few of the cytomegalovirus-associated TCR beta chains recognize cytomegalovirus antigens. A cluster of highly shared sequence variants was judged likely to represent a technical artifact of the sequencing pipeline. V-gene and J-gene trimming of TCR beta chains was associated with a missense DCLRE1C variant in a later genetic analysis, and the association was replicated in an independent cohort. In an earlier analysis of approximately 600 of the donors, most TCR beta V segments were observed in productive rearrangements about 90% or about 30% of the time, broadly matching IMGT annotations. A total of 150 to 200 TCR beta chains were listed by the study as associated with cytomegalovirus. A later analysis found that HLA-associated TCR beta chains were more clonally expanded and had lower generation probabilities than equally common non-associated chains. Sequencing depth was assumed to be roughly uniform across donors in the presence/absence analyses, though that assumption may not hold. For the cohort, immune exposure information was limited to CMV serostatus. The classifier was reported to diagnose cytomegalovirus status with high specificity and sensitivity in both the original cohort and the validation cohort. Some 15 rarely observed V segments, including chromosome 9 orphons, were excluded from the earlier analysis of several hundred of the donors because counts were too low. In this cohort, only TCR beta chains were sequenced, and detectable features were limited by the absence of alpha or paired-chain data. Because HLA typing was missing for some donors at each locus, association tests included only the typed subset.

The cohort comprised fewer than 750 healthy bone marrow donors. All cohort members were sampled while nominally healthy, although unrecorded immune exposures were likely present. The donor was CMV seronegative and belonged to the group of 352 seronegative cohort members. A peripheral blood sample was collected from each donor, and TCR beta sequencing was performed on peripheral blood mononuclear cells. Genomic DNA was extracted from the blood cell samples with the Qiagen DNeasy Blood Extraction Kit. Preparation of the library involved the immunoSEQ multiplex PCR assay. For the multiplex PCR, a mixture combining 60 forward primers for TCR Vbeta segments and 13 reverse primers for TCR Jbeta segments was used. Amplification of the CDR3 region of rearranged TCR beta genes was performed with a multiplex PCR assay on genomic DNA. The amplified TCR beta libraries were sequenced on the Illumina HiSeq System as 87-base-pair reads. The authors' pipeline ran thus. A later analysis tallied 75 million to 95 million unique TCR beta chains across the 610 or so repertoires, and approximately 12 million of those chains were shared by two or more donors. A nearest-neighbor algorithm error-corrected the raw reads and collapsed the reads into unique sequences, merging closely related sequences to remove PCR and sequencing errors. To assign V, D and J gene segments, CDR3 sequences were aligned to IMGT reference sequences. For a sequence to be retained, a match of at least six nucleotides was required to both a V gene segment and a J gene segment. A rearrangement was called productive if the CDR3 had no stop codons and remained in frame with V and J, and every other rearrangement was called non-productive. Following IMGT convention, CDR3 was defined as the stretch from the second conserved V-encoded cysteine to the conserved J-encoded phenylalanine. In an earlier analysis of around 640 of the donors, sequences lacking an unambiguous match to a single V gene segment were excluded. In an earlier analysis of almost 600 of the donors, a V segment was called functional when productive rearrangements were above 56.7%, and segregating when the standard deviation between donors exceeded 5%. A statistical classification framework was built to diagnose cytomegalovirus status from the catalog of TCR beta chain sequences. V and J gene assignment, in a later analysis, came from comparing TCR nucleotide sequences with IMGT/GENE-DB human TR gene sequences. The TCRdist pipeline was used in a later analysis to assign CDR3 sequences and most-parsimonious VDJ recombination scenarios. A later analysis defined each TCR beta chain by its CDR3 amino acid sequence plus V-gene family, and excluded reads lacking a unique V-gene family. In a later analysis, 500 to 650 highly shared, low-generation-probability nucleotide sequences were removed to address suspected cross-contamination and a sequencing artifact. In a later analysis, a clonal expansion index was calculated for each public chain from normalized within-repertoire ranks of inferred template counts. A later analysis computed generation probabilities with a VDJ recombination model fitted to out-of-frame rearrangements, and checked the results against IGoR. Hypergeometric tests were used in a later analysis to score TCR-TCR, TCR-HLA and TCR-CMV co-occurrence, with a repertoire-size bias correction applied to the TCR pairs. To estimate false discovery rates, a later analysis permuted the HLA or CMV assignments 20 times. A later analysis grouped co-occurring TCRs with DBSCAN, adding TCRdist sequence similarity when clustering within HLA-allele-positive subsets. Repertoires with fewer than 30,000 or more than 120,000 public chains were left out of co-occurrence clustering, as were four to six repertoires with anomalous nucleotide sharing. The table comes from immuneACCESS by way of TCRdb, which keeps in-frame sequences with V and J called. Part of the clones is missing from these tables; in studies checked, under half for an unresolved V gene and the rest for unknown reasons. V and J calls and clone size are those listed in that table; D and trimming were worked out from the DNA. The sample table holds some 98,000 clones, of which roughly 70% were seen once. 2% to 3% of the sample lies in the top ten.

This sequence uses TRBV25-1 and TRBJ1-1; 5 matching bases give a weak D call of TRBD1. The sequence was obtained from a man aged 45-65 years in good health and CMV-seronegative. The sequenced sample consisted of PBMCs. The CDR3 region reads CASSESGGSYTEAFF. The DNA reads as follows: TGTGCCAGCAGTGAATCGGGGGGTTCTTACACTGAAGCTTTCTTT.